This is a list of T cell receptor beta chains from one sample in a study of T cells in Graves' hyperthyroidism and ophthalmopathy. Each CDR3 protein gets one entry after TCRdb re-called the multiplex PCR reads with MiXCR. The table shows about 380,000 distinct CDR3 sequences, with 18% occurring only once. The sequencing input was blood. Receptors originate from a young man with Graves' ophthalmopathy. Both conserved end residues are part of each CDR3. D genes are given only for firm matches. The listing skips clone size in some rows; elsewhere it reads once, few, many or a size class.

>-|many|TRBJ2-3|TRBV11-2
CASSLTEHTQYF
TGTGCCAGCAGCCTGACAGAGCATACGCAGTATTTT
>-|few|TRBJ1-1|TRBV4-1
CASSPQTVSMNTEAFF
TGCGCCAGCAGCCCGCAGACAGTTAGTATGAACACTGAAGCTTTCTTT
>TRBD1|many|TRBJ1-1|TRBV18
CASSLDRAVAEAFF
TGTGCCAGCTCACTGGACAGGGCGGTGGCTGAAGCTTTCTTT
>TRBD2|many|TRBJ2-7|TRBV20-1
CSVEAAGAFEQYF
TGCAGCGTGGAAGCAGCGGGGGCGTTCGAGCAGTACTTC
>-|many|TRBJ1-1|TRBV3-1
CASSRRGERPDTEAFF
TGTGCCAGCAGCCGCCGGGGGGAGAGGCCCGACACTGAAGCTTTCTTT
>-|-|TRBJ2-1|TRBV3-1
CASSQERRLLNEQFF
TGTGCCAGCAGCCAAGAGCGTCGACTCTTAAATGAGCAGTTCTTC
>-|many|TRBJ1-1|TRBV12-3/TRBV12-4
CASSFRDAYTEAFF
TGTGCCAGCAGTTTCCGGGACGCTTACACTGAAGCTTTCTTT
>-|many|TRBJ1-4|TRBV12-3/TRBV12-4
CASSFGRRATNEKLFF
TGTGCCAGCAGTTTTGGGCGCAGGGCAACTAATGAAAAACTGTTTTTT
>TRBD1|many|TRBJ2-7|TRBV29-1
CSVTLVRDRGDYEQYF
TGCAGCGTTACCCTAGTCCGGGACAGGGGGGACTACGAGCAGTACTTC
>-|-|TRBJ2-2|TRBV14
CASSQRPSGEELFF
TGTGCCAGCAGCCAACGTCCTTCAGGGGAAGAGCTGTTTTTT
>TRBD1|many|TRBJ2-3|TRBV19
CASSWTGGTDTQYF
TGTGCCAGTAGTTGGACAGGGGGGACAGATACGCAGTATTTT
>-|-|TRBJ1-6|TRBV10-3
CAINSEDSPLHF
TGTGCCATCAATTCGGAGGATTCACCCCTCCACTTT
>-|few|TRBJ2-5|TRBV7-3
CASSLYGTQETQYF
TGTGCCAGCAGCTTATACGGGACCCAAGAGACCCAGTACTTC
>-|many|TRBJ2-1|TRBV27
CASSGVGSYNEQFF
TGTGCCAGCAGTGGGGTAGGGTCCTACAATGAGCAGTTCTTC
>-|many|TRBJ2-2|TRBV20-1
CSARPRGTNTGELFF
TGCAGTGCTAGACCACGGGGGACGAACACCGGGGAGCTGTTTTTT
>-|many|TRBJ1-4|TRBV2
CASSTGLNEKLFF
TGTGCCAGCAGTACCGGGCTCAATGAAAAACTGTTTTTT
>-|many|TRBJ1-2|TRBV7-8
CASSSSGVDYGYTF
TGTGCCAGCAGCTCGTCGGGGGTGGACTATGGCTACACCTTC
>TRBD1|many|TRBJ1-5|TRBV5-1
CASSETGGSQPQHF
TGCGCCAGCAGCGAAACAGGGGGCAGTCAGCCCCAGCATTTT
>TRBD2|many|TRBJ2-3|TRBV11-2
CASSPLRGGGAEDTQYF
TGTGCCAGCAGCCCTTTAAGAGGCGGGGGGGCGGAAGATACGCAGTATTTT
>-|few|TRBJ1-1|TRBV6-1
CASEKRPIEAFF
TGTGCCAGCGAAAAGCGACCTATTGAAGCTTTCTTT
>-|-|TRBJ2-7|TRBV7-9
CASSRDRAYREQYF
TGTGCCAGCAGTCGGGACCGAGCCTACCGCGAGCAGTACTTC
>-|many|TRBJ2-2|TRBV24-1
CATSGSTSNTGELFF
TGTGCCACCAGCGGGAGTACCTCGAACACCGGGGAGCTGTTTTTT
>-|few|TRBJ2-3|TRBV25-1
CASTPPGSDTQYF
TGTGCCAGCACCCCCCCCGGCTCAGATACGCAGTATTTT
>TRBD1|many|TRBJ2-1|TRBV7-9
CASSPTGVNEQFF
TGTGCCAGCAGTCCTACAGGGGTCAATGAGCAGTTCTTC
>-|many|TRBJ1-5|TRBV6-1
CASSAEPRGQPQHF
TGTGCCAGCAGTGCAGAGCCGAGGGGTCAGCCCCAGCATTTT
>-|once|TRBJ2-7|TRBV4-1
CASTLDPNREPPYEQYF
TGCGCCAGCACCCTGGACCCAAACCGGGAACCCCCCTACGAGCAGTACTTC
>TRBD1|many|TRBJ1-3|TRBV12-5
CASGYTTGARDSGNTIYF
TGTGCTAGTGGTTACACGACAGGGGCCCGGGATTCTGGAAACACCATATATTTT
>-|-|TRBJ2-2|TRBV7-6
CASSTGQTTGELFF
TGTGCCAGCAGCACAGGACAGACCACCGGGGAGCTGTTTTTT
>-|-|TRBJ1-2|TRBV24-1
CAISDLSRAYGYTF
TGTGCCATCAGTGATTTATCCAGGGCGTATGGCTACACCTTC
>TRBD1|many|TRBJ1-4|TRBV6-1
CASSARGTGAEKLFF
TGTGCCAGCAGTGCCCGGGGGACAGGGGCTGAAAAACTGTTTTTT
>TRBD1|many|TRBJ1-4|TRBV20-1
CSARDLRDRGLGEKLFF
TGCAGTGCTAGAGATCTTCGGGACAGGGGGCTGGGAGAAAAACTGTTTTTT
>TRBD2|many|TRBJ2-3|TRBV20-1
CSARAGGSTDTQYF
TGCAGTGCTAGGGCGGGGGGGAGCACAGATACGCAGTATTTT
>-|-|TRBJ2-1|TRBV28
CANNALNGCPLYNEQFF
TGTGCCAATAATGCCTTGAACGGTTGTCCCCTGTACAATGAGCAGTTCTTC
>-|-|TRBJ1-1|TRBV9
CASSVDGGVTEAFF
TGTGCCAGCAGCGTAGATGGGGGGGTCACTGAAGCTTTCTTT
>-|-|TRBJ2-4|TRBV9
CASSAAQGPPGNIQYF
TGTGCCAGCAGCGCCGCCCAGGGACCTCCTGGAAACATTCAGTACTTC
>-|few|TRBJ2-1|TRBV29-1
CSVGGNEQFF
TGCAGCGTTGGGGGGAATGAGCAGTTCTTC
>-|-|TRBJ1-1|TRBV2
CASSQGVILNTEAFF
TGTGCCAGCAGCCAAGGCGTAATTTTGAACACTGAAGCTTTCTTT
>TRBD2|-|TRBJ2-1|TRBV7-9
CASSALRGADNEQFF
TGTGCCAGCAGCGCGTTGCGGGGGGCGGACAATGAGCAGTTCTTC
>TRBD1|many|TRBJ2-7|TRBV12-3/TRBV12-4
CASSPQGAYEQYF
TGTGCCAGCAGTCCCCAGGGGGCTTACGAGCAGTACTTC
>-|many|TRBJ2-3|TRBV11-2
CASSLRRTPGTDTQYF
TGTGCCAGCAGCTTAAGGCGGACTCCTGGCACAGATACGCAGTATTTT
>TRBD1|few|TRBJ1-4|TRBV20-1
CSAHTGASNEKLFF
TGCAGTGCTCATACAGGGGCGTCAAATGAAAAACTGTTTTTT